Listed below are T cell receptor beta chains from one sample, sequenced in a study of PD-1 blockade in classical Hodgkin lymphoma. Here immunoSEQ multiplex PCR was the method, and the copy in TCRdb shows in-frame clones only, minus some. The sample holds 46,000 or so clones, about nine tenths seen once. The input for sequencing was peripheral blood mononuclear cells (PBMCs), taken at baseline. Source of these receptors: a human donor with classical Hodgkin lymphoma. Each CDR3 is given without its conserved first and last residue. A D gene is named only where the DNA matches it firmly.

V	D	J	CDR3
TRBV7-2	.	TRBJ2-5	ASSLGGGPQETQY
TRBV10-3	TRBD1	TRBJ2-3	AISSRQGNTDTQY
TRBV15	.	TRBJ1-5	ATSRDGGGGNQPQH
TRBV27	.	TRBJ1-5	ASSLGGRGGQPQH
TRBV9	.	TRBJ1-3	ASSDSGGVGNTIY
TRBV9	TRBD1	TRBJ2-7	ASSVGTGGAYEQY
TRBV18	.	TRBJ2-3	ASSPRSYTDTQY
TRBV9	TRBD2	TRBJ2-3	ASSVAGLAGGDRGTQY
TRBV27	.	TRBJ1-1	ASRFNTEAF
TRBV5-1	TRBD2	TRBJ2-1	ASSGLNSEQF
TRBV9	.	TRBJ2-7	ASSVATGEQY
TRBV27	TRBD2	TRBJ2-5	ASSLWGGETQY
TRBV6-6	.	TRBJ2-4	ASTPGALAKNIQY
TRBV19	.	TRBJ2-7	ASSIELDFSYEQY
TRBV7-8	.	TRBJ2-3	ASSLGDSSTDTQY
TRBV27	.	TRBJ1-1	ASSLGVGGTEAF